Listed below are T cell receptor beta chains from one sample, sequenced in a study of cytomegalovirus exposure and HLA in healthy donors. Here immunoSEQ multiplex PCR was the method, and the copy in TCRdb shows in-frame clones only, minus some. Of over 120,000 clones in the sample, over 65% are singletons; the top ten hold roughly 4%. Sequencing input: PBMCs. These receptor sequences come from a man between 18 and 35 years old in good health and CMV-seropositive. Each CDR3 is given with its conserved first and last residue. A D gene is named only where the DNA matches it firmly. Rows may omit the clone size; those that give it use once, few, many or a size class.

TGTGCCAGCTCACCACTCTGGGACACGAACACTGAAGCTTTCTTT,CASSPLWDTNTEAFF,NA,TRBJ1-1,TRBV18,15,few
TGCAGCGTTGACGAGGGCACTGAAGCTTTCTTT,CSVDEGTEAFF,NA,TRBJ1-1,TRBV29-1,11,NA
TGTGCCATCAGTCCTCGGCGGGGAACGGGCACTGAAGCTTTCTTT,CAISPRRGTGTEAFF,NA,TRBJ1-1,TRBV10-3,15,NA
TGTGCCAGCATCGGGACAGGGAACACTGAAGCTTTCTTT,CASIGTGNTEAFF,TRBD1,TRBJ1-1,TRBV28,13,NA
TGTGCCAGCAGTACAGCTACAGGGAATGGCTACACCTTC,CASSTATGNGYTF,NA,TRBJ1-2,TRBV27,13,NA
TGTGCCAGCCGGGGAGGGGGTAAGAACACCGGGGAGCTGTTTTTT,CASRGGGKNTGELFF,NA,TRBJ2-2,TRBV21-1,15,few
TGTGCCAGCAGTCGCGGAGGGAGGCGGGAGGAAGAGCAGTACTTC,CASSRGGRREEEQYF,TRBD2,TRBJ2-5,TRBV6-5,15,NA
TGTGCCAGCTCAAGGGACAGCTCTGTCACAGATACGCAGTATTTT,CASSRDSSVTDTQYF,TRBD1,TRBJ2-3,TRBV18,15,NA
TGTGCCAGCAGCTTAGAGGGACTGCAGAACACTGAAGCTTTCTTT,CASSLEGLQNTEAFF,NA,TRBJ1-1,TRBV7-9,15,NA
TGCGCCAGCAGCTTGGACCCAGGGTTCTATGGCTACACCTTC,CASSLDPGFYGYTF,NA,TRBJ1-2,TRBV5-1,14,NA
TGTGCTAGCAGCTTCGGACTAGCGGGAGTCGGGGTCAATGAGCAGTTCTTC,CASSFGLAGVGVNEQFF,TRBD2,TRBJ2-1,TRBV7-7,17,NA
TGTGCCAGCAGCTTATTGGGCTCAGATACGCAGTATTTT,CASSLLGSDTQYF,NA,TRBJ2-3,TRBV7-3,13,NA
TGCGCCAGCAGCCAAAGGGAGGGATTTGGAAAACTGTTTTTT,CASSQREGFGKLFF,NA,TRBJ1-4,TRBV4-1,14,few
TGCGCCAGCAGCCAAGATGAACAGCCTAACTATGGCTACACCTTC,CASSQDEQPNYGYTF,NA,TRBJ1-2,TRBV4-3,15,NA
TGTGCCAGCAGTTCCCCACTAGCGGGGAGAAAACAAGAGACCCAGTACTTC,CASSSPLAGRKQETQYF,TRBD2,TRBJ2-5,TRBV27,17,NA
TGTGCCAGCACCGCTTCAGGTTCCTACGAGCAGTACTTC,CASTASGSYEQYF,NA,TRBJ2-7,TRBV6-5,13,medium-sized
TGTGCCAGTAGTGTCATATCGGGGAACAATGAGCAGTTCTTC,CASSVISGNNEQFF,NA,TRBJ2-1,TRBV19,14,NA
TGTGCCAGCAGCTTAGAGGAGGGATCAAACACTGAAGCTTTCTTT,CASSLEEGSNTEAFF,NA,TRBJ1-1,TRBV7-6,15,NA
TGTGCCAGCAGCGTCTCCGGGCTAGCGGGCTCGGTGGAGACCCAGTACTTC,CASSVSGLAGSVETQYF,TRBD2,TRBJ2-5,TRBV9,17,NA
TGTGCCAGCAGCGCCGGGACAGGGACCAGCTCCTACGAGCAGTACTTC,CASSAGTGTSSYEQYF,TRBD1,TRBJ2-7,TRBV7-6,16,NA
TGCAGGGCGGGACAGGGGTTCGAGCAGTACTTC,CRAGQGFEQYF,TRBD1,TRBJ2-7,TRBV20-1,11,once
TGTGCCAGCAGTTCATCCGGGACAGGGGGGCGAAATTCACCCCTCCACTTT,CASSSSGTGGRNSPLHF,TRBD1,TRBJ1-6,TRBV28,17,NA
TGTGCCAGCAGCTTGGGGGCGGGTGAAAAACTGTTTTTT,CASSLGAGEKLFF,NA,TRBJ1-4,TRBV7-3,13,NA
TGTGCCAGCAGTTATTCGACAGGGACCAGTTCACCCCTCCACTTT,CASSYSTGTSSPLHF,TRBD1,TRBJ1-6,TRBV6-6,15,NA
TGTGCCAGTAGTTCCGCTGACGGAGGGGACTATGGCTACACCTTC,CASSSADGGDYGYTF,NA,TRBJ1-2,TRBV19,15,NA